This TCR beta chain was profiled in a study of T-cell reconstitution after alpha-beta-depleted transplantation in children. Whole-study results and caveats: Expanded clones from the graft, numbering several hundred, reportedly supplied alpha-beta T cells about two months after transplant. Newly produced T cells mostly accounted for T-cell counts and diversity one year post-transplant.

As for this clonotype: Its antigen is unidentified.

Unique molecular identifiers were built into the TCRbeta library. In TCRdb, the PCR reads were re-called with MiXCR into one record per CDR3 protein. The sample carries approximately 230,000 distinct CDR3 sequences, 20% to 30% recorded once. The starting material was PBMCs, mostly from graft donor cells, obtained 360 days after TCRalphabeta/CD19-depleted stem cell transplant. The source of this sequence is a female patient aged 2-10 years who had a stem cell transplant for congenital amegakaryocytic thrombocytopenia, so the T cells may come from the graft donor.

The CDR3 is CASKYTGGFFTNQPQHF. The DNA for the CDR3 is TGTGCCAGCAAATATACCGGGGGTTTCTTTACGAATCAGCCCCAGCATTTT. The chain recombines TRBV12-3 or TRBV12-4 with TRBJ1-5, with TRBD1 as a possible D gene (5 bases). CDR3 length: 17 amino acids. V dropped 7 bases and J dropped 4 bases, with 23 bases sitting between them.